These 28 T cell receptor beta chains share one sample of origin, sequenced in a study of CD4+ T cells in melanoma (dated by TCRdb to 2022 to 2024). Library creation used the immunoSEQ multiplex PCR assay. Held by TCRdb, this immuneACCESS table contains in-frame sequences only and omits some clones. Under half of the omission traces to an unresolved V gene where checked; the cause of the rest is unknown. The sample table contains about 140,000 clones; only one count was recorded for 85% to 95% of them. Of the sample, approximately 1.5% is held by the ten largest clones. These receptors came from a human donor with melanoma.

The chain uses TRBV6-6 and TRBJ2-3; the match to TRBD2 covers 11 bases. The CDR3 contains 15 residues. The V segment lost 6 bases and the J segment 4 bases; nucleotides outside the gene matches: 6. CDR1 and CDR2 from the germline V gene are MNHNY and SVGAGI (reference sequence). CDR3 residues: CASSEEGLAADTQYF. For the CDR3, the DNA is TGTGCCAGCAGCGAGGAGGGACTAGCGGCAGATACGCAGTATTTT.

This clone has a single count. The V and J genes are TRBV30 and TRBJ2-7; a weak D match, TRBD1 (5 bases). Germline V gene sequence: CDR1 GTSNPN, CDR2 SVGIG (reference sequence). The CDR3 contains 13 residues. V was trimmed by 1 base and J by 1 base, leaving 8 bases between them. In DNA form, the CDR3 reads TGTGCCTGGAGTGACCGACAGTCCTACGAGCAGTACTTC. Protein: CAWSDRQSYEQYF.

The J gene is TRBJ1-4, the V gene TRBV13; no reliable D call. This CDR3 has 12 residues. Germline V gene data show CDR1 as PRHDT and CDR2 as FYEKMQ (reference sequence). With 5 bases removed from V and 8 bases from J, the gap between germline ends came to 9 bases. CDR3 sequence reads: CASSLAREKLFF. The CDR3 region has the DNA TGTGCCAGCAGCCTTGCTCGCGAAAAACTGTTTTTT.

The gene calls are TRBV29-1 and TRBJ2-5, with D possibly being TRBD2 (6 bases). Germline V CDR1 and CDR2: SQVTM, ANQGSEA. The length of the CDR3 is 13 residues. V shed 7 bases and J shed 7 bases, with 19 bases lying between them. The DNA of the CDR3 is TGCAGCGCCGTGCGGGGAGGTGGGGGGACCCAGTACTTC. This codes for CSAVRGGGGTQYF. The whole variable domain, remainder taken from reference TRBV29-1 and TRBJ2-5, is SAVISQKPSRDICQRGTSLTIQCQVDSQVTMMFWYRQQPGQSLTLIATANQGSEATYESGFVIDKFPISRPNLTFSTLTVSNMSPEDSSIYLCSAVRGGGGTQYFGPGTRLLVL.

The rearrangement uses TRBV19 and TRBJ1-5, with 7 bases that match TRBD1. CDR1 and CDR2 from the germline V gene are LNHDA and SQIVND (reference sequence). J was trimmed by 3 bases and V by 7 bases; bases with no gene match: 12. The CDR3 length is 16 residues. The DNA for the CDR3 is TGTGCCAGTACCCCCGCGAGGGACAGACCCAATCAGCCCCAGCATTTT. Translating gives CASTPARDRPNQPQHF.

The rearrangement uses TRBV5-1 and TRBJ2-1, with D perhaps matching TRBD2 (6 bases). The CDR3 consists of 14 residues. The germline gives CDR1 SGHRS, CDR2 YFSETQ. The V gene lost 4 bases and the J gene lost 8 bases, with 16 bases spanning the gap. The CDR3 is CASSPQRLDDEQFF. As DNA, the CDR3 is TGCGCCAGCAGCCCACAAAGACTAGATGATGAGCAGTTCTTC. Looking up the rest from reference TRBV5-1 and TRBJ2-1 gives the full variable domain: KAGVTQTPRYLIKTRGQQVTLSCSPISGHRSVSWYQQTPGQGLQFLFEYFSETQRNKGNFPGRFSGRQFSNSRSEMNVSTLELGDSALYLCASSPQRLDDEQFFGPGTRLTVL.

CDR3 sequence reads: CASSLRENSPLHF. The CDR3 nucleotides read TGTGCCAGCAGCTTAAGGGAAAACTCACCCCTCCACTTT. V gene TRBV7-6 combines with J gene TRBJ1-6; no firm D call. CDR1 is SGHVS and CDR2 is FNYEAQ in the germline V gene. CDR3 length: 13 residues. The V gene lost 2 bases and the J gene lost 10 bases, with 9 bases spanning the gap.

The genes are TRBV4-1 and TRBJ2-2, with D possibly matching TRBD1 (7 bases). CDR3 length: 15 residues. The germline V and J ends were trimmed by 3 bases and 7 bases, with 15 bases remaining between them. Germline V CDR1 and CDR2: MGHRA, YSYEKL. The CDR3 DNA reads TGCGCCAGCAGCCATACGGACAGGAGGGACGGGGAGCTGTTTTTT. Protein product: CASSHTDRRDGELFF.

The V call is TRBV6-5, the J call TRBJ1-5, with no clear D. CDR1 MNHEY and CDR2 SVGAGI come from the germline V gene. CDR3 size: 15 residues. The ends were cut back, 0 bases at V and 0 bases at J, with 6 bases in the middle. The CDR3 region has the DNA TGTGCCAGCAGTTACTCGCGCAGTAGCAATCAGCCCCAGCATTTT. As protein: CASSYSRSSNQPQHF.

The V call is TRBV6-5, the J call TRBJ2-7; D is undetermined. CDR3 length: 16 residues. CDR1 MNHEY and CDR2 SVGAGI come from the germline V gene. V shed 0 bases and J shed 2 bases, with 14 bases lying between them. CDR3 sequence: CASSYSTWIPTYEQYF. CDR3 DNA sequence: TGTGCCAGCAGTTACTCGACCTGGATACCTACCTACGAGCAGTACTTC.

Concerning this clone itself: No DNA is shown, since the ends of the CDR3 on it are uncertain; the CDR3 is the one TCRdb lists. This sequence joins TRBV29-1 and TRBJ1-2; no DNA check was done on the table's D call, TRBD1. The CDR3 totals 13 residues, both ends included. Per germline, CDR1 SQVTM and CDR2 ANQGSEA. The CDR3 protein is CSVAAGTGGRHTF.

CDR3 coding DNA: TGTGCCAGCAGTTACTCGCCAGGACAGAGTGGAAACACCATATATTTT. Its protein product is CASSYSPGQSGNTIYF. This chain connects TRBV6-5 to TRBJ1-3, with a possible D match to TRBD1 (6 bases). V lost 0 bases and J lost 3, with 12 bases in between. Germline-derived CDR1 and CDR2 are MNHEY and SVGAGI. This CDR3 has 16 residues.

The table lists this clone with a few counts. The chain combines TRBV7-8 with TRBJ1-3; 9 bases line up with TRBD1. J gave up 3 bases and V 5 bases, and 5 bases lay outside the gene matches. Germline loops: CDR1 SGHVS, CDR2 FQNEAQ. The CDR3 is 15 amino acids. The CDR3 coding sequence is TGTGCCAGCAGCACGGGACAGGGAGTTGGAAACACCATATATTTT. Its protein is CASSTGQGVGNTIYF.

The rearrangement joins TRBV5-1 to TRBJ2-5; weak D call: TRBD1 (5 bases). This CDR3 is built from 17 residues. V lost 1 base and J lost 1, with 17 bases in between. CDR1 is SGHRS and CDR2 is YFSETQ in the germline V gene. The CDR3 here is CASSLTPLGVGQETQYF. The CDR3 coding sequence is TGCGCCAGCAGCTTGACCCCCTTAGGGGTAGGCCAAGAGACCCAGTACTTC.

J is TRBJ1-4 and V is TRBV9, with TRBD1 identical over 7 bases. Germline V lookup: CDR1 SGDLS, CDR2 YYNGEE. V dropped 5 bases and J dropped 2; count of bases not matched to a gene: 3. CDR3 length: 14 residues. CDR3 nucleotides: TGTGCCAGCAGTGAAGGGGGCACTAATGAAAAACTGTTTTTT. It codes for CASSEGGTNEKLFF.

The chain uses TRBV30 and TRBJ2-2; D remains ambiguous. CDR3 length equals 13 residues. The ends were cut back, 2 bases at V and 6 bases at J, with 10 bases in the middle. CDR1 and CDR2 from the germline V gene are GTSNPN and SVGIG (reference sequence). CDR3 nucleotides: TGTGCCTGGAGTATTTTTAGCTCCGGGGAGCTGTTTTTT. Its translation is CAWSIFSSGELFF.

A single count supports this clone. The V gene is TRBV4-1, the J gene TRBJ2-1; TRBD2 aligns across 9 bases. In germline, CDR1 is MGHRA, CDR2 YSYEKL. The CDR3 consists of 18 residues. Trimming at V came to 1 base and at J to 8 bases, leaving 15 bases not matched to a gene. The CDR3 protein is CASSQVGTSSLSVDEQFF. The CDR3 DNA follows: TGCGCCAGCAGCCAAGTCGGGACTAGCTCCCTGTCTGTCGATGAGCAGTTCTTC.

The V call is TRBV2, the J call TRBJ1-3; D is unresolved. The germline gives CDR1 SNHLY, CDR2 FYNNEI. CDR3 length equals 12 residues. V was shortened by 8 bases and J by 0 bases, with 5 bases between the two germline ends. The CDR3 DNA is TGTGCCAGCGTGGGCTCTGGAAACACCATATATTTT. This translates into CASVGSGNTIYF.

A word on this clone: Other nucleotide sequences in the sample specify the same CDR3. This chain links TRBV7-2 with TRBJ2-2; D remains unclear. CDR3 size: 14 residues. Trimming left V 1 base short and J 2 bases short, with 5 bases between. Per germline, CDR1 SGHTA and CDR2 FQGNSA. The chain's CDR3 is CASSLGANTGELFF. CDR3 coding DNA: TGTGCCAGCAGCTTAGGGGCTAACACCGGGGAGCTGTTTTTT.

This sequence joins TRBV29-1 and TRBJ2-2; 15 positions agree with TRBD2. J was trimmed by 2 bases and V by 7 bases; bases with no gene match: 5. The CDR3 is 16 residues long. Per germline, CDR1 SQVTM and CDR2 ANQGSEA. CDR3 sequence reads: CSAGLAGGRNTGELFF. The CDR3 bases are TGCAGCGCCGGACTAGCGGGGGGGCGAAACACCGGGGAGCTGTTTTTT.

CDR3 nucleotide sequence: TGTGCCAGCAGCCAACGGGCGGGGGGGCCCTACGAGCAGTACTTC. Encoded protein: CASSQRAGGPYEQYF. The chain recombines TRBV4-2 with TRBJ2-7; 9 bases are a match to TRBD2. Germline CDR1 and CDR2: LGHNA and YNFKEQ. The CDR3 has 15 residues. V was clipped by 2 bases and J by 2 bases; unmatched bases: 4.

CDR3 coding DNA: TGTGCTAGTGCCAATTCGGGGGGACACGAGCAGTACTTC. Its protein product is CASANSGGHEQYF. The chain recombines TRBV12-5 with TRBJ2-7; 7 bases agree with TRBD2. CDR1 is LGHNT and CDR2 is FRNRAP in the germline V gene. The CDR3 spans 13 residues. J gave up 5 bases and V 7 bases, and 8 bases lay outside the gene matches.

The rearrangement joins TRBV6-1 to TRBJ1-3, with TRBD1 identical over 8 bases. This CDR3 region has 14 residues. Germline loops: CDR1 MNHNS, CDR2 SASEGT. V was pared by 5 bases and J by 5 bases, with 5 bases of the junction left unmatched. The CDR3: CASSIQGARNTIYF. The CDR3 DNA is TGTGCCAGCAGTATTCAGGGGGCCAGAAACACCATATATTTT.

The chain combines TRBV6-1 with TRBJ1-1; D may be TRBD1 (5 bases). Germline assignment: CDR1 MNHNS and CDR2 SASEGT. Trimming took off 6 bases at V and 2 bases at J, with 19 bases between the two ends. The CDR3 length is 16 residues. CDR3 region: CASRELRGDSNTEAFF. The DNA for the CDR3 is TGTGCCAGCAGAGAACTGCGGGGTGACAGTAACACTGAAGCTTTCTTT.

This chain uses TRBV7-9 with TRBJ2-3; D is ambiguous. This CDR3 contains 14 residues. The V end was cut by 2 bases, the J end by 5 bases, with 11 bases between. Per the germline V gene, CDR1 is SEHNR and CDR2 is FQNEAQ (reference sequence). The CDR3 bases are TGTGCCAGCAGCTTAAGGCAGGCGATAGATACGCAGTATTTT. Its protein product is CASSLRQAIDTQYF.

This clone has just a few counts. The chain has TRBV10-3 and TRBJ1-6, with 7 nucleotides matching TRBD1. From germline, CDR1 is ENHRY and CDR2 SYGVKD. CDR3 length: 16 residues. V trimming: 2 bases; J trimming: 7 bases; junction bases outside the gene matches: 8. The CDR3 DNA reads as TGTGCCATCAGTGAGGTAAAGGGACAGTCAAATTCACCCCTCCACTTT. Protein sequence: CAISEVKGQSNSPLHF.

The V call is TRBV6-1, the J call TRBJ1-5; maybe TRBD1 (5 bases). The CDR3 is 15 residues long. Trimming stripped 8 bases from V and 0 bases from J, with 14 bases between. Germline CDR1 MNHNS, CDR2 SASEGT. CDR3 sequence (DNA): TGTGCCAGCGGGGGGGGGTTTACTAGCAATCAGCCCCAGCATTTT. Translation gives CASGGGFTSNQPQHF.

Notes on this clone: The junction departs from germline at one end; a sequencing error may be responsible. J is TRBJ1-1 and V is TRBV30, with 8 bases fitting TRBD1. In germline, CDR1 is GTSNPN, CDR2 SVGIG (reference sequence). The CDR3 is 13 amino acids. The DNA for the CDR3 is TGCGGAGGGGACAGGAGAATGAACACTGAAGCTTTCTTT. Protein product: CGGDRRMNTEAFF.